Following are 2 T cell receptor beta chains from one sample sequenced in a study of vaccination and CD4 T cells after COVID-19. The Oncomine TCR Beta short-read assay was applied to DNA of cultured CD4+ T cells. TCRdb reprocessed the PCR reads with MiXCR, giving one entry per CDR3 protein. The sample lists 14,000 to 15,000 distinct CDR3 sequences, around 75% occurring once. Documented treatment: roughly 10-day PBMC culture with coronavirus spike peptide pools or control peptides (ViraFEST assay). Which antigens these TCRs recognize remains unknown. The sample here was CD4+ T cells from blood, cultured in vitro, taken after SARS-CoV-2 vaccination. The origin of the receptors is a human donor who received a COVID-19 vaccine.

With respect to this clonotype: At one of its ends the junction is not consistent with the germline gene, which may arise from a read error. The CDR3 nucleotides read TGCGCCAGCAGCCCGGGACACCTGAACACCGGGGAGCTGCTTTTT. Protein sequence: CASSPGHLNTGELLF. The chain joins TRBV5-1 to TRBJ2-2; tentatively, D is TRBD1 (6 bases). The CDR3 contains 15 residues. CDR1 SGHRS and CDR2 YFSETQ come from the germline V gene.

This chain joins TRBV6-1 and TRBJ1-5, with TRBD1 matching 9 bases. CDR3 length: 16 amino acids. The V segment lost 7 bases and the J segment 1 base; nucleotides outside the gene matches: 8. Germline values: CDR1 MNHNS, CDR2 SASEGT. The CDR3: CASTGRTGVSNQPQHF. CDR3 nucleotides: TGTGCCAGCACCGGGCGGACAGGGGTGAGCAATCAGCCCCAGCATTTT.